This T cell receptor (beta chain) comes out of a study of T cells in Graves' hyperthyroidism and ophthalmopathy. The CDR3 has 17 amino acids. The V gene's germline CDR1 is MNHEY and CDR2 SVGAGI. The V end lost 2 bases, the J end lost 6 bases, and 19 bases lay between the germline ends. RNA transcripts were the template for amplifying TCR beta CDR3 regions. HTBI primers were the set used in a first-round RT-PCR of the TCR CDR3. TCRdb reanalysed the multiplex PCR reads using MiXCR and keeps one entry per CDR3 protein. The table includes about 580,000 distinct CDR3 sequences, approximately 14% detected once.

This chain uses TRBV6-5 with TRBJ1-4; maybe TRBD1 (6 bases). The source of this sequence is a woman under 40 with Graves' hyperthyroidism that later progressed to Graves' ophthalmopathy. Source material: blood. CDR3 sequence (DNA): TGTGCCAGCAGTTACCCGGACGGGGGGCAAGTTGATGAAAAACTGTTTTTT. Amino acid sequence: CASSYPDGGQVDEKLFF.